This TCR beta chain came from a study of T cells after yellow fever vaccination. TCRdb called the 5' RACE reads again in MiXCR, with one record for every CDR3 protein. The sample lists hundreds of thousands of distinct CDR3 sequences, around 20% occurring once. Trimming cost V 5 bases and J 7 bases, with 17 bases left between them. Germline lookup yields CDR1 SGHAT and CDR2 FQNNGV. The CDR3 contains 15 residues. There are a few counts of this clonotype. The clonotype comes from a young man who received the YFV17D yellow fever vaccine. The sequences come from PBMCs, collected before the yellow fever booster vaccination. The V call is TRBV11-2, the J call TRBJ1-4, with a tentative D call TRBD1 (6 bases). The CDR3 DNA follows: TGTGCCAGCAGCGTCTCAGGGGTGGTGGGTGAAAAACTGTTTTTT. It is translated as CASSVSGVVGEKLFF.